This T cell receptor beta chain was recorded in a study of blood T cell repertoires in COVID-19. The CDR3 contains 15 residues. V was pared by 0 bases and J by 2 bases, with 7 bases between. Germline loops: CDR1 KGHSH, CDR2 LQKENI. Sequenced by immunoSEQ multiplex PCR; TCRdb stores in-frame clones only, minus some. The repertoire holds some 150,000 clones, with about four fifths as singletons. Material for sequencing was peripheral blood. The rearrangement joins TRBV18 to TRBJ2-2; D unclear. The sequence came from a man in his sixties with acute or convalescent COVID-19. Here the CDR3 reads CASSPPRPNTGELFF. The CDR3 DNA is TGTGCCAGCTCACCACCGAGGCCAAACACCGGGGAGCTGTTTTTT.